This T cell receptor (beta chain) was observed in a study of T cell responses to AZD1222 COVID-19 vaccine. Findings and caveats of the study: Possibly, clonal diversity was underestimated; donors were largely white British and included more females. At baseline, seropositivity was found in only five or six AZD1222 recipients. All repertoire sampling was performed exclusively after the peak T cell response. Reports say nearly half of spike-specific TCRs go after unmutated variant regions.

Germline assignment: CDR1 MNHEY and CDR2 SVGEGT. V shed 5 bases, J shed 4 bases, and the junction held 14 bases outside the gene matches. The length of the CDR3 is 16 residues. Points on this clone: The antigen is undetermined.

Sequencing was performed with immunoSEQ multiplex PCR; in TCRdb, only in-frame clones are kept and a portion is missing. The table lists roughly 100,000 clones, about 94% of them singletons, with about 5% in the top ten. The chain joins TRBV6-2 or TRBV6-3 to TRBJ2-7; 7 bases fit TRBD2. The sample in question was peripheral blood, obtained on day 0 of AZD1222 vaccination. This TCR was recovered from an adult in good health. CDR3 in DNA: TGTGCCAGCAGTAGTTCCTGGCCTAGCGGACTATACGAGCAGTACTTC. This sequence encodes CASSSSWPSGLYEQYF.